This T cell receptor (beta chain) was recorded in a study of tumor and adjacent non-tumor tissue in lung cancer. Germline V lookup: CDR1 MDHEN, CDR2 SYDVKM. The CDR3 runs to 15 residues. This sample's RNA came from whole unsorted tissue. Notes on this clonotype: The germline gene is not matched at one end of the junction; a read error may be the cause.

Three rounds of nested PCR, following a modified ARM-PCR protocol, produced the TCRbeta library. TCRdb reprocessed the multiplex PCR reads with MiXCR, giving one entry per CDR3 protein. The sample has 71,000 or so distinct CDR3 sequences, roughly 80% seen once. This clonotype originated in a woman between 45 and 60 years old with non-small cell lung cancer. This rearrangement joins TRBV28 to TRBJ2-1, with 9 positions matching TRBD2. Input material: lung tumor tissue. Here the CDR3 reads CVSSNLGTSLYEQFF. CDR3 DNA: TGTGTCAGCAGTAACCTCGGGACTAGCCTATATGAGCAGTTCTTC. The full variable domain, rest sourced from reference TRBV28 and TRBJ2-1, is DVKVTQSSRYLVKRTGEKVFLECVQDMDHENMFWYRQDPGLGLRLIYFSYDVKMKEKGDIPEGYSVSREKKERFSLILESASTNQTSMYLCVSSNLGTSLYEQFFGPGTRLTVL.